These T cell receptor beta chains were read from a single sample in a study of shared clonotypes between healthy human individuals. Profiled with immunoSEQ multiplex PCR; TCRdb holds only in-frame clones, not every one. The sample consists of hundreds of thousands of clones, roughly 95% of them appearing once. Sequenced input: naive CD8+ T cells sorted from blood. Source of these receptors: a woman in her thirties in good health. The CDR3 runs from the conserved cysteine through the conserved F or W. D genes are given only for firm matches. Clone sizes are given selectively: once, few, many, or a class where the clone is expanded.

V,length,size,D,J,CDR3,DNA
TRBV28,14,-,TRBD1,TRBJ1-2,CASSLRTGWNGYTF,TGTGCCAGCAGTTTGCGGACAGGGTGGAATGGCTACACCTTC
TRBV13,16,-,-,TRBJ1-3,CASSLIPAASGNTIYF,TGTGCCAGCAGCTTAATTCCGGCGGCCTCTGGAAACACCATATATTTT
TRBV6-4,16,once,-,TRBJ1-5,CASSPPLGSSNQPQHF,TGTGCCAGCAGCCCCCCGTTAGGGTCTAGCAATCAGCCCCAGCATTTT
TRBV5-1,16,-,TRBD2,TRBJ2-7,CASSLATSGRNYEQYF,TGCGCCAGCAGCTTGGCCACGAGCGGGAGAAACTACGAGCAGTACTTC
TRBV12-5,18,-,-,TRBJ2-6,CASGYGTGHGSGANVLTF,TGTGCTAGTGGTTATGGAACAGGGCACGGCTCTGGGGCCAACGTCCTGACTTTC
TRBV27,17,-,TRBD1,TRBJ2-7,CASSFSKGTGLSYEQYF,TGTGCCAGCAGTTTTTCGAAAGGGACAGGCCTCTCCTACGAGCAGTACTTC
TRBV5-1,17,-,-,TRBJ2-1,CASSPPLVGPGGNEQFF,TGCGCCAGCAGCCCCCCCCTGGTGGGGCCCGGGGGCAATGAGCAGTTCTTC
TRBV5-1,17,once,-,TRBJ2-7,CASSLDSPASILYEQYF,TGCGCCAGCAGCTTGGACAGCCCGGCGTCCATCCTCTACGAGCAGTACTTC
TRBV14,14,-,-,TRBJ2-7,CASSRLDSHYEQYF,TGTGCCAGCAGCCGGCTGGACAGCCACTACGAGCAGTACTTC
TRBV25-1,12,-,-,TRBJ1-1,CASSFGETEAFF,TGTGCCAGCTCCTTTGGGGAGACTGAAGCTTTCTTT
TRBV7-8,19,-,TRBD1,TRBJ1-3,CASSLNPAAGTGNGNTIYF,TGTGCCAGCAGCTTAAATCCCGCTGCCGGGACAGGGAATGGAAACACCATATATTTT
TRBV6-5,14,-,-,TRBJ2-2,CASSYLETAGELFF,TGTGCCAGCAGTTACCTGGAAACCGCCGGGGAGCTGTTTTTT
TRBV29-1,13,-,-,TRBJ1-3,CSVAGTDGNTIYF,TGCAGCGTCGCCGGGACGGATGGAAACACCATATATTTT
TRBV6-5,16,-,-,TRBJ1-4,CASSYGGTATNEKLFF,TGTGCCAGCAGTTACGGTGGGACTGCAACTAATGAAAAACTGTTTTTT
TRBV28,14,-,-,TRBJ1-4,CASSFYRIREKLFF,TGTGCCAGCAGTTTTTACCGGATCCGAGAAAAACTGTTTTTT
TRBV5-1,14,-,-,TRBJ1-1,CASSPAGLNTEAFF,TGCGCCAGCAGCCCAGCAGGACTGAACACTGAAGCTTTCTTT
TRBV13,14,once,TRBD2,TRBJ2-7,CASSSPGLDYEQYF,TGTGCCAGCAGCTCCCCGGGACTAGACTACGAGCAGTACTTC
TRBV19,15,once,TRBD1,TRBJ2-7,CASSTGQGAFYEQYF,TGTGCCAGTAGTACAGGACAGGGGGCGTTCTACGAGCAGTACTTC
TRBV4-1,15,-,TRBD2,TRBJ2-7,CASSQAFSGTYEQYF,TGCGCCAGCAGCCAAGCGTTTAGCGGGACATACGAGCAGTACTTC
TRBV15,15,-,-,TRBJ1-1,CATSRALGMNTEAFF,TGTGCCACCAGCAGAGCCCTAGGAATGAACACTGAAGCTTTCTTT
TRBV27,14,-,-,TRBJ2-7,CASSLGGPKYEQYF,TGTGCCAGCAGTTTAGGGGGGCCTAAGTACGAGCAGTACTTC
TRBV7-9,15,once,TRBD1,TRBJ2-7,CASSATGGNSYEQYF,TGTGCCAGCAGCGCGACAGGGGGCAATTCCTACGAGCAGTACTTC
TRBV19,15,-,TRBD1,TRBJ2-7,CASSSAGQGQYEQYF,TGTGCCAGTAGTAGCGCGGGACAGGGGCAGTACGAGCAGTACTTC
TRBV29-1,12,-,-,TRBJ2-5,CSLGVDQETQYF,TGCAGCCTTGGGGTTGACCAAGAGACCCAGTACTTC
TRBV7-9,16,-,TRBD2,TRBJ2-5,CASSLIASGDQETQYF,TGTGCCAGCAGCTTAATAGCTAGCGGGGACCAAGAGACCCAGTACTTC
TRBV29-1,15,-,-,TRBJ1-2,CSVQINTQWNYGYTF,TGCAGCGTTCAAATTAACACGCAATGGAACTATGGCTACACCTTC
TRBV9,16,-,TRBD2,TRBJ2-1,CASSSPAGSSYNEQFF,TGTGCCAGCAGCTCACCAGCGGGGAGCTCCTACAATGAGCAGTTCTTC
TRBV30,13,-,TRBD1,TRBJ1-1,CAWSVDRGLGAFF,TGTGCCTGGAGTGTGGACAGGGGTCTAGGAGCTTTCTTT
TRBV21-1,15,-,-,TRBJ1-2,CASFVGGRGDYGYTF,TGTGCCAGCTTTGTCGGTGGTAGGGGTGACTATGGCTACACCTTC
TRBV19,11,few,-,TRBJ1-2,CASRVSYGYTF,TGTGCCAGTAGGGTCAGCTATGGCTACACCTTC
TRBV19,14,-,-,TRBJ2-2,CASSLTDYTGELFF,TGTGCCAGTAGTTTAACAGATTACACCGGGGAGCTGTTTTTT
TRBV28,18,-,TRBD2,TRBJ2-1,CASSFGLAGVRSYNEQFF,TGTGCCAGCAGCTTTGGACTAGCGGGTGTTCGCTCCTACAATGAGCAGTTCTTC
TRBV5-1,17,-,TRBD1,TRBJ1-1,CASSSPGQGVMNTEAFF,TGCGCCAGCAGCTCACCTGGACAGGGCGTCATGAACACTGAAGCTTTCTTT
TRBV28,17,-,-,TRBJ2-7,CASSSPIEGRRYYEQYF,TGTGCCAGCAGCTCCCCGATCGAGGGGCGACGCTACTACGAGCAGTACTTC
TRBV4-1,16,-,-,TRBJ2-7,CASSLSTSGASYEQYF,TGCGCCAGCAGCCTGAGCACCTCGGGTGCTTCCTACGAGCAGTACTTC
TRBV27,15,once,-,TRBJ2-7,CASRKSREASYEQYF,TGTGCCAGCAGAAAATCCAGGGAGGCCTCCTACGAGCAGTACTTC
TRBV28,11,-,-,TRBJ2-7,CASNDPYEQYF,TGTGCCAGCAACGATCCCTACGAGCAGTACTTC
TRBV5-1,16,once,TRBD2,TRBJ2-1,CASSFRLAGGYTEQFF,TGCGCCAGCAGCTTTCGACTAGCGGGAGGATATACTGAGCAGTTCTTC
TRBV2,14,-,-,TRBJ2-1,CASSGELQAHEQFF,TGTGCCAGCAGTGGGGAACTTCAAGCCCATGAGCAGTTCTTC
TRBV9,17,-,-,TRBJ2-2,CASSATLRYGSTGELFF,TGTGCCAGCAGCGCAACACTGAGGTACGGCAGCACCGGGGAGCTGTTTTTT
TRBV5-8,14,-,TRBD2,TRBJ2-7,CASSFGLAIYEQYF,TGTGCCAGCAGCTTTGGACTAGCGATCTACGAGCAGTACTTC
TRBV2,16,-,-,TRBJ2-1,CASSEALLSSNNEQFF,TGTGCCAGCAGTGAAGCGCTTCTGAGTAGTAACAATGAGCAGTTCTTC
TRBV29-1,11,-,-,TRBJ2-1,CSVPFRGEQFF,TGCAGCGTTCCATTTAGGGGTGAGCAGTTCTTC
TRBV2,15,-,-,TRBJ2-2,CASSVGMAVAGELFF,TGTGCCAGCAGTGTCGGGATGGCGGTGGCCGGGGAGCTGTTTTTT
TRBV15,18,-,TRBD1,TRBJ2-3,CATSRDPSGRGRTDTQYF,TGTGCCACCAGCAGAGATCCCTCCGGCAGGGGGCGGACAGATACGCAGTATTTT
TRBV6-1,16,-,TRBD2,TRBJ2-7,CASSVLLAGVSYEQYF,TGTGCCAGCAGTGTTCTACTAGCGGGAGTCTCCTACGAGCAGTACTTC
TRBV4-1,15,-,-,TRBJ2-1,CASSQDRGAYNEQFF,TGCGCCAGCAGCCAAGATCGGGGAGCCTACAATGAGCAGTTCTTC
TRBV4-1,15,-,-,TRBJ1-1,CASSQAGGRRAEAFF,TGCGCCAGCAGCCAAGCTGGGGGGCGCCGGGCTGAAGCTTTCTTT
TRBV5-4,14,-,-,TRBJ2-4,CASSFMGGKNIQYF,TGTGCCAGCAGCTTTATGGGGGGCAAAAACATTCAGTACTTC
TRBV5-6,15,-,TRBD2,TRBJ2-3,CASSLETGGADTQYF,TGTGCCAGCAGCTTGGAGACGGGAGGCGCAGATACGCAGTATTTT
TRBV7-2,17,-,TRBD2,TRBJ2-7,CASSRTTGLAGSYEQYF,TGTGCCAGCAGCCGTACGACTGGACTAGCGGGGTCCTACGAGCAGTACTTC
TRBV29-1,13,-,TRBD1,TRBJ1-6,CSVGQGFNSPLHF,TGCAGCGTCGGACAGGGATTCAATTCACCCCTCCACTTT